This T cell receptor beta chain was found in a study of blood T cell repertoires in COVID-19. Study information: T cells, B-cell-depleted T cells, or PBMCs provided the cDNA or gDNA that served as material.

Original data processing: Cell counts per sample came from amplifying reference gene primers. Generated by immunoSEQ multiplex PCR, the TCRdb table keeps only in-frame clones and is missing some. V and J calls and clone size follow that table, whereas D and trimming were derived from the DNA. The table includes 450,000 to 500,000 clones, approximately 85% detected once. Germline V gives CDR1 SNHLY, CDR2 FYNNEI. The trim removed 6 bases at V and 5 bases at J, leaving 7 bases unmatched. The CDR3 runs to 14 residues. The chain employs TRBV2 and TRBJ2-7; 10 bases are a match to TRBD1. The source material was peripheral blood. The receptor comes from a human donor in a cohort sampled during active COVID-19. The CDR3 sequence: CASRPGQGFHEQYF. CDR3 sequence (DNA): TGTGCCAGCAGGCCGGGACAGGGGTTTCACGAGCAGTACTTC.